This entry features one TCR beta chain sequence. Libraries were prepared by immunoSEQ multiplex PCR; TCRdb keeps only in-frame clonotypes and omits some of them. This repertoire shows 600,000 to 900,000 clones, roughly 85% found once; its top ten account for under 0.012%. The source of the sample is a study of shared T cell receptors in the human thymus. CDR3 size: 17 residues. V lost 0 bases, J lost 2 bases, and 5 bases stayed unmatched. The V gene's germline CDR1 is SGHTA and CDR2 FQGTGA. These sequences were also reported in another study, on human thymus T cells.

The V call is TRBV7-3, the J call TRBJ2-1; 9 bases match TRBD1. Material: thymocytes. The clonotype originates from a girl under two years old with a congenital heart defect. CDR3 bases: TGTGCCAGCAGCTTAACGCCGGGACAGGGTGCCTACAATGAGCAGTTCTTC. Its translation is CASSLTPGQGAYNEQFF.